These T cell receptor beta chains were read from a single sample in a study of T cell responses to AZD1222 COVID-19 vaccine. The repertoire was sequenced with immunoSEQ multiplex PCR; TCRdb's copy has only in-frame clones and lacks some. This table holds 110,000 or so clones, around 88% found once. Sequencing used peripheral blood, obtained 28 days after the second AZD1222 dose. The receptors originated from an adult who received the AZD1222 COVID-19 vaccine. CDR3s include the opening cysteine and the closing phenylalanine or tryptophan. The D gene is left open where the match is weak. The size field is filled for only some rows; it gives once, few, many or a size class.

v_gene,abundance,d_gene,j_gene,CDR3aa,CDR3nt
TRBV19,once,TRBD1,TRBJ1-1,CASSIQQGGNTEAFF,TGTGCCAGTAGTATACAACAGGGGGGAAACACTGAAGCTTTCTTT
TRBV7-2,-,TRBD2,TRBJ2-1,CASSPRTSGLYNEQFF,TGTGCCAGCAGCCCTCGGACTAGCGGGTTATACAATGAGCAGTTCTTC
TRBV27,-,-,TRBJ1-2,CASSVTGKFYGYTF,TGTGCCAGCAGTGTGACAGGCAAATTCTATGGCTACACCTTC
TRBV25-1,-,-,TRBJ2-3,CASSEFGTDTQYF,TGTGCCAGCAGTGAATTCGGCACAGATACGCAGTATTTT
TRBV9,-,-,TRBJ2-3,CASSVGDGASTDTQYF,TGTGCCAGCAGCGTAGGGGACGGCGCTAGCACAGATACGCAGTATTTT
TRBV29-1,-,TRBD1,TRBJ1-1,CSVTPGQGLEAFF,TGCAGCGTTACTCCCGGACAGGGCTTGGAAGCTTTCTTT
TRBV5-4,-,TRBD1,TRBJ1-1,CASRDTGGHTEAFF,TGTGCCAGCAGGGATACAGGGGGGCACACTGAAGCTTTCTTT
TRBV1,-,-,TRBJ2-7,CTSSQDSGQGGTDYEQYF,TGCACCAGCAGCCAGGACAGCGGACAGGGAGGTACAGACTACGAGCAGTACTTC
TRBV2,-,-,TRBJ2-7,CASSLGSTYEQYF,TGTGCCAGCAGTTTGGGCAGTACCTACGAGCAGTACTTC
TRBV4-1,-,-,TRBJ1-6,CASSQKGSSYNSPLHF,TGCGCCAGCAGCCAAAAGGGGAGCTCCTATAATTCACCCCTCCACTTT
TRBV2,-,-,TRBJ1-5,CASSGRVNSNQPQHF,TGTGCCAGCAGTGGTCGGGTTAATAGCAATCAGCCCCAGCATTTT
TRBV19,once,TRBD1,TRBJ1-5,CASQGQGYSNQPQHF,TGTGCCTCCCAGGGACAGGGATATAGCAATCAGCCCCAGCATTTT
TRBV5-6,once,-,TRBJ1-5,CASSFWDQPQHF,TGTGCCAGCAGCTTCTGGGATCAGCCCCAGCATTTT
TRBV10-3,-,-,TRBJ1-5,CAISRDGNQPQHF,TGTGCCATCAGTAGGGACGGGAATCAGCCCCAGCATTTT
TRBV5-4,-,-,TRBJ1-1,CASSPIRAGNTEAFF,TGTGCCAGCAGCCCTATCAGGGCAGGGAACACTGAAGCTTTCTTT
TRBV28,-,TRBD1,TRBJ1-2,CASSGTVNYGYTF,TGTGCCAGCAGTGGGACAGTTAACTATGGCTACACCTTC
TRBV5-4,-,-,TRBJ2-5,CASSLYGETQYF,TGTGCCAGCAGCTTGTATGGGGAGACCCAGTACTTC
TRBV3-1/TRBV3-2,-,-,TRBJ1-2,CASSQGPMTVNYGYTF,TGTGCCAGCAGCCAAGGACCTATGACAGTTAACTATGGCTACACCTTC
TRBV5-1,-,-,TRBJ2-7,CASSLAGAGTATYEQYF,TGCGCCAGCAGCTTGGCCGGTGCCGGGACCGCAACCTACGAGCAGTACTTC
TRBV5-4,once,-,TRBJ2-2,CASSLDEGGELFF,TGTGCCAGCAGCTTGGATGAGGGTGGGGAGCTGTTTTTT
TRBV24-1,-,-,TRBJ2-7,CATGDKLYEQYF,TGTGCCACCGGGGACAAACTCTACGAGCAGTACTTC
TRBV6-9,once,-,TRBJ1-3,CASSYKLDSGNTIYF,TGTGCCAGCAGTTATAAGTTAGACTCTGGAAACACCATATATTTT
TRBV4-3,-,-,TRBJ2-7,CASSQDSGAHPYEQYF,TGCGCCAGCAGCCAAGATTCCGGGGCCCACCCCTACGAGCAGTACTTC
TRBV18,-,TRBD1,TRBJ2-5,CASSPLQQGRETQYF,TGTGCCAGCTCACCACTGCAACAGGGGAGAGAGACCCAGTACTTC
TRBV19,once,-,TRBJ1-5,CASSTLGSYHQPQHF,TGTGCCAGTAGTACCCTGGGGTCCTACCATCAGCCCCAGCATTTT
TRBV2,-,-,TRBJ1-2,CARTGVGGYGYTF,TGTGCCAGGACGGGAGTGGGAGGCTATGGCTACACCTTC
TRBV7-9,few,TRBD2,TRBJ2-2,CASSYYWRGANTGELFF,TGTGCCAGCAGCTACTACTGGCGGGGGGCGAACACCGGGGAGCTGTTTTTT
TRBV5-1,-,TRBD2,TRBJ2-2,CASSTGLAGGSGGELFF,TGCGCCAGCAGCACGGGACTAGCGGGAGGTAGTGGCGGGGAGCTGTTTTTT
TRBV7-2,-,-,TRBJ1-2,CASSLVSADSYGYTF,TGTGCCAGCAGCTTAGTGTCAGCGGACAGTTATGGCTACACCTTC
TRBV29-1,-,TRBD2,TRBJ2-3,CSVARGVRSTDTQYF,TGCAGCGTTGCACGGGGGGTAAGGAGCACAGATACGCAGTATTTT
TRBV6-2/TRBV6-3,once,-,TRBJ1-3,CASSSPRYSGNTIYF,TGTGCCAGCAGTAGCCCCAGGTACTCTGGAAACACCATATATTTT
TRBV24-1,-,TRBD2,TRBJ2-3,CATSDLRTSGRAPDTQYF,TGTGCCACCAGTGATCTCCGGACTAGCGGGAGGGCCCCAGATACGCAGTATTTT
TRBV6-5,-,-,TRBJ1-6,CASRTGSPNSPLHF,TGTGCCAGCAGAACAGGGTCACCGAATTCACCCCTCCACTTT
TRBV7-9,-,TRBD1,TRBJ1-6,CASSPGTGGVNSPLHF,TGTGCCAGCAGCCCTGGGACAGGGGGCGTGAATTCACCCCTCCACTTT
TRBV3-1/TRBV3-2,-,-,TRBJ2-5,CASSSGGLSQETQYF,TGTGCCAGCAGTTCCGGGGGCCTCTCCCAAGAGACCCAGTACTTC
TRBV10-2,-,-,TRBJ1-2,CASSEGASNYGYTF,TGCGCCAGCAGTGAGGGGGCATCTAACTATGGCTACACCTTC
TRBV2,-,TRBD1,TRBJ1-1,CASGGQGLMNTEAFF,TGTGCCAGCGGGGGACAGGGACTCATGAACACTGAAGCTTTCTTT
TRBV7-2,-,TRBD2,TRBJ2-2,CASSLLTSGSTGELFF,TGTGCCAGCAGCTTACTTACTAGCGGGAGCACCGGGGAGCTGTTTTTT
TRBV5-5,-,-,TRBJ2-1,CASSSSEERFNEQFF,TGTGCCAGCAGCTCGTCCGAGGAACGGTTCAATGAGCAGTTCTTC
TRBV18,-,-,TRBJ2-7,CASSSGRVWEQYF,TGTGCCAGCTCGTCGGGACGGGTGTGGGAGCAGTACTTC
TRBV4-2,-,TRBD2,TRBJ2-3,CASSQAPWTSGGAGGPDTQYF,TGTGCCAGCAGCCAAGCGCCCTGGACTAGCGGGGGGGCCGGGGGCCCAGATACGCAGTATTTT
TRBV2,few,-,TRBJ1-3,CASSEVQFGGEF,TGTGCCAGCAGTGAAGTGCAGTTCGGAGGCGAATTT
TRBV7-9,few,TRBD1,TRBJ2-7,CASSYPDRVEQYF,TGTGCCAGCAGCTACCCCGACAGGGTCGAGCAGTACTTC
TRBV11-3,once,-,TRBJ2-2,CASSLDSSLGGGELFF,TGTGCCAGCAGCTTAGATTCTAGCTTGGGTGGCGGGGAGCTGTTTTTT
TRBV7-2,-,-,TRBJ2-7,CASSPISLYEQYF,TGTGCCAGCAGCCCCATAAGCTTGTACGAGCAGTACTTC
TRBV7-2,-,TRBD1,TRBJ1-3,CASSPQFGDSSGNTIYF,TGTGCCAGCAGCCCCCAATTTGGGGACAGCTCTGGAAACACCATATATTTT
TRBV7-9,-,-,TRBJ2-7,CASSLEISRQGQYF,TGTGCCAGCAGCTTAGAGATCTCCCGGCAGGGGCAGTACTTC
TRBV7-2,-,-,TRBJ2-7,CASSFYREFYEQYF,TGTGCCAGCAGCTTTTACAGGGAGTTCTACGAGCAGTACTTC
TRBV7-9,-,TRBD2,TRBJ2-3,CASRVGLAGAADTQYF,TGTGCCAGCAGGGTCGGACTAGCGGGAGCAGCAGATACGCAGTATTTT
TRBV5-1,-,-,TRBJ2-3,CASSLSHRHRDTQYF,TGCGCCAGCAGCTTGAGCCACCGGCATAGAGATACGCAGTATTTT
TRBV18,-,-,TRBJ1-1,CASTGTLGTEAFF,TGTGCCAGCACCGGGACATTGGGCACTGAAGCTTTCTTT
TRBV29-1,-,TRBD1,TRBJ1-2,CSVTQGNYGYTF,TGCAGCGTGACACAGGGGAACTATGGCTACACCTTC
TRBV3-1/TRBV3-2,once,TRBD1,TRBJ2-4,CASSQEWAGGNIQYF,TGTGCCAGCAGCCAAGAGTGGGCAGGGGGAAACATTCAGTACTTC